Here is one TCR beta chain with its context. V lost 11 bases and J lost 1, with 16 bases in between. Germline CDR1 and CDR2: WNHNN and SYGVQD (reference sequence). The CDR3 spans 14 residues. This sample was included in a study of blood T cell repertoires in COVID-19. About the research overall: The study drew acute and convalescent COVID-19 samples from the United States, Italy and Spain. PBMCs, B-cell-depleted T cells, or T cells were the source of the cDNA or gDNA that made up the material.

Original handling: From reference gene primer amplification, estimates of nucleated cell counts were derived. Data came from immunoSEQ multiplex PCR; TCRdb stores just in-frame clones and leaves some out. V, J and clone size are those of that table, while D and trimming were read from the DNA. The table has around 100,000 clones, 80% to 95% seen once; the top ten hold around 2.1%. This chain links TRBV10-1 with TRBJ2-3, with a tentative D call TRBD1 (6 bases). The sequencing input was peripheral blood. This sequence originates from a man in his forties or fifties with active COVID-19. CDR3 amino acids: CAQGRAPGTDTQYF. CDR3 nucleotide sequence: TGCGCCCAGGGGCGGGCCCCTGGCACAGATACGCAGTATTTT.